Listed here are 4 T cell receptor beta chains from one sample, sequenced in a study of CD8+ T cells in alopecia areata. RNA, once extracted, was reverse transcribed into cDNA for use as the sequencing template. Some clones are missing from TCRdb's copy, which holds only in-frame ones; the method was immunoSEQ multiplex PCR. The sample records approximately 150,000 clones, approximately 60% being singletons. What was sequenced was CD4+ T cells sorted from blood. The receptors were sampled from a human donor in good health.

This chain connects TRBV6-5 to TRBJ1-1; 7 positions agree with TRBD1. The J segment lost 0 bases and the V segment lost 10 bases, leaving 8 bases of the junction unmatched. This CDR3 is 14 amino acids long. CDR1 is MNHEY and CDR2 is SVGAGI in the germline V gene. CDR3 in DNA: TGTGCCACTCGGACAGGAACGATGAACACTGAAGCTTTCTTT. Translated, it gives CATRTGTMNTEAFF.

CDR3 bases: TGCGCCAGCAGCTTGGGAGTCACTAATGAAAAACTGTTTTTT. The encoded protein is CASSLGVTNEKLFF. The chain links TRBV5-1 to TRBJ1-4; D gene ambiguous. The CDR3 totals 14 residues. Germline V gene sequence: CDR1 SGHRS, CDR2 YFSETQ. V lost 0 bases and J 2 bases, leaving 5 bases between the germline ends.

The rearrangement uses TRBV28 and TRBJ2-6; D is uncertain. Germline V gene lookup returns CDR1 MDHEN and CDR2 SYDVKM. Trimming shortened V by 7 bases and J by 2 bases, and 12 bases separated the two germline ends. The CDR3 loop spans 15 amino acids. CDR3 region: CASTLGSAGANVLTF. The CDR3 DNA reads TGTGCCAGCACCCTAGGAAGTGCTGGGGCCAACGTCCTGACTTTC.

This chain joins TRBV28 and TRBJ2-7; TRBD1 is a possible D gene (7 bases). The germline V gene has CDR1 MDHEN and CDR2 SYDVKM. V dropped 2 bases and J dropped 5 bases, with 13 bases sitting between them. The CDR3 has 14 amino acids. The CDR3 here is CASSLQGGPHEQYF. The CDR3 DNA reads as TGTGCCAGCAGTTTACAGGGGGGCCCCCACGAGCAGTACTTC.